The present T cell receptor beta chain was sequenced within a study of OX40 agonist ivuxolimab in advanced cancers. Concerning the study at large: Ivuxolimab, which targeted the costimulatory receptor OX40 (CD134), was an agonistic, fully human IgG2 monoclonal antibody. Intravenous ivuxolimab was administered to patients every 2 weeks at six dose levels: 0.01, 0.1, 0.3, 1.5, 3 and 10 mg/kg. The point of sequencing TCRbeta in the periphery was to test whether ivuxolimab changed TCR sequence diversity and drove clonal T-cell expansion. The paper covers the monotherapy dose-escalation part of the phase I ivuxolimab trial, which included N ≈ 57 patients. A male proportion of nearly 85% and a mean age of approximately 55 years, ranging from roughly 23 to 80, were recorded for the dose-escalation cohort. Prior anti-PD-1, anti-PD-L1 or anti-CTLA-4 therapy was permitted, and checkpoint inhibitors had been received by roughly 40% of dose-escalation patients. Among the roughly 50 dose-escalation patients, some 20 had hepatocellular carcinoma, roughly 15 melanoma, 9 renal cell carcinoma and 9 head and neck cancer. Partial responses occurred in three dose-escalation patients: two with cutaneous melanoma and one with hepatocellular carcinoma.

About this clone: Its antigen is not yet known. The sample holds no much larger clone one base away, and base qualities are not on file.

Beyond this particular receptor, the publication reports: On average, CD8+ T cells showed more expanded clones than CD4+ T cells after ivuxolimab. At doses of 0.1 to 3.0 mg/kg, clonal expansion of both CD4+ and CD8+ blood T cells was observed from baseline to week 6. Low levels of normalized T-cell clonal expansion were also shown by some nonresponding patients. Antigen specificity was not determined for the clonally expanded peripheral T cells. In the 0.1-3.0 mg/kg groups, partial responders were among the patients with the lowest normalized peripheral clonal expansion, particularly in CD8+ T cells.

Patients with autoimmune disease history or receiving systemic immunosuppression were excluded from the trial. In every dose cohort, peripheral blood was drawn for TCR sequencing at baseline, cycle 4 day 1, and cycle 7 day 1. The samples were drawn from a first-in-human, open-label, multicenter phase I dose-escalation trial of ivuxolimab. Adults with locally advanced or metastatic melanoma, renal cell carcinoma, hepatocellular carcinoma or head and neck squamous cell carcinoma were enrolled in the trial. CD4+ and CD8+ T cells were sorted separately from peripheral blood before TCR sequencing. CDR1 and CDR2 are drawn from the germline V gene (reference sequence): SGHKS, YYEKEE. The CDR3 measures 16 amino acids from cysteine to phenylalanine. Of the read, only the CDR3 DNA is kept; its 48 bases are in frame from base 1. The germline V end is reduced by 4 bases and the J end by 0 bases; junction bases left unmatched: 9.

To sequence the TCRbeta CDR3 region, genomic DNA was isolated from the sorted cells. TCRbeta CDR3 regions were sequenced using the immunoSEQ Assay. TCRdb obtained this table from immuneACCESS and retained in-frame rearrangements with V and J assigned. These tables miss some clones; where compared with another copy, unresolved V genes account for less than half of the shortfall, and the remainder is unexplained. The sample yields approximately 86,000 clones; about 82% were counted once. 6.5% of the sample belongs to the ten largest clones. Recombination connected TRBV5-5 to TRBJ1-2; TRBD1 agrees with 7 junctional bases. Source: CD4+ or CD8+ T cells sorted from blood, taken in a trial of the OX40 agonist ivuxolimab. This sequence originates from an adult with an advanced solid tumor such as melanoma, head and neck, liver or kidney cancer. The CDR3 corresponds to CASSLRQGRANYGYTF. The sequenced DNA: TGTGCCAGCAGCCTCCGACAGGGCCGAGCTAACTATGGCTACACCTTC.